Following are 11 T cell receptor beta chains from one sample sequenced in a study of Ad26.COV2.S vaccination and SARS-CoV-2 variants. Indicated treatment: around 19 received Ad26.COV2.S at low or high dose, single or two shots; about 5 received placebo; per-sample allocation not given. Sample collection was performed on day 63 after the first vaccine or placebo injection. Using immunoSEQ multiplex PCR, the repertoire was profiled, and TCRdb retains in-frame clones only, with some absent. The table shows 300,000 to 400,000 clones, with 80% to 90% occurring only once. Source: peripheral blood, taken in a trial of Ad26.COV2.S vaccine versus placebo. The receptors shown here come from a person aged 18-65 years who received the Ad26.COV2.S COVID-19 vaccine or a placebo.

This clone turned up a few times. The chain employs TRBV15 and TRBJ2-3, with D hard to call. V was shortened by 0 bases and J by 4 bases, with 5 bases between the two germline ends. This CDR3 is built from 13 residues. Germline V gene data show CDR1 as LNHNV and CDR2 as YYDKDF (reference sequence). DNA for the CDR3: TGTGCCACCAGCAGAGATCAGGCAGATACGCAGTATTTT. Translation: CATSRDQADTQYF.

This chain joins TRBV11-2 and TRBJ1-1; TRBD1 matches at 7 bases. The J segment lost 0 bases and the V segment lost 0 bases, leaving 10 bases of the junction unmatched. Germline CDR1 SGHAT, CDR2 FQNNGV. The CDR3 is 18 amino acids. The CDR3, as DNA: TGTGCCAGCAGCTTAGAAGGGGACAGTGGCTGGCTGAACACTGAAGCTTTCTTT. Translated: CASSLEGDSGWLNTEAFF. The full variable domain, its missing parts supplied by reference TRBV11-2 and TRBJ1-1, is EAGVAQSPRYKIIEKRQSVAFWCNPISGHATLYWYQQILGQGPKLLIQFQNNGVVDDSQLPKDRFSAERLKGVDSTLKIQPAKLEDSAVYLCASSLEGDSGWLNTEAFFGQGTRLTVV.

The chain combines TRBV6-4 with TRBJ1-2; D uncertain. Deletions cut 2 bases from V and 4 bases from J, with 14 bases between. This CDR3 spans 15 amino acids. In germline, CDR1 is MRHNA, CDR2 SNTAGT. CDR3 nucleotides: TGTGCCAGCAGTGACAATCCGGGCCGCTCCTATGGCTACACCTTC. As protein: CASSDNPGRSYGYTF.

The chain recombines TRBV9 with TRBJ1-2; D remains ambiguous. The germline gives CDR1 SGDLS, CDR2 YYNGEE. V was trimmed by 3 bases and J by 5 bases, leaving 17 bases between them. This CDR3 has 15 amino acids. The CDR3, as DNA: TGTGCCAGCAGCGGGCCCCCGGCAGTATCATATGGCTACACCTTC. Encoded protein: CASSGPPAVSYGYTF.

V and J are TRBV10-3 and TRBJ1-1; D is possibly TRBD1 (6 bases). CDR3 length: 14 residues. Germline CDR1 and CDR2: ENHRY and SYGVKD. Trimming left V 10 bases short and J 5 bases short, with 20 bases between. The CDR3: CATASGGAETEAFF. As DNA, the CDR3 is TGTGCCACCGCCAGCGGGGGGGCAGAGACTGAAGCTTTCTTT.

The chain uses TRBV9 and TRBJ1-1; the match to TRBD1 covers 9 bases. CDR1 is SGDLS, CDR2 YYNGEE, per germline. The CDR3 length is 18 residues. V lost 0 bases and J lost 5; bases outside the gene matches: 14. CDR3 loop: CASSVGDREVYWGTEAFF. The CDR3 bases are TGTGCCAGCAGCGTAGGGGACAGGGAGGTTTATTGGGGGACTGAAGCTTTCTTT.

The V and J genes are TRBV5-8 and TRBJ1-6; D gene uncertain. Germline CDR1 SGHTS, CDR2 YDEGEE. CDR3 length: 14 amino acids. V dropped 4 bases and J dropped 6 bases, with 11 bases sitting between them. CDR3 loop: CASSNLRGNSPLHF. The CDR3 DNA follows: TGTGCCAGCAGCAACCTTCGGGGTAATTCACCCCTCCACTTT.

Note on this clone: Compared with germline, one end of the junction differs, possibly owing to a read error. The rearrangement joins TRBV12-3 or TRBV12-4 to TRBJ2-1; D not certain. CDR3 length equals 11 residues. CDR3 DNA: TGTGCCACCAGTGGCGTGAATGAGCAGTTCTTC. It specifies CATSGVNEQFF.

V and J are TRBV27 and TRBJ1-2, with 11 positions matching TRBD1. The V segment lost 4 bases and the J segment 5 bases; nucleotides outside the gene matches: 9. The V gene's germline CDR1 is MNHEY and CDR2 SMNVEV (reference sequence). The CDR3 is 16 amino acids. The CDR3 reads CASSWTGGQPGYGYTF. The CDR3 DNA sequence: TGTGCCAGCAGTTGGACAGGGGGCCAGCCGGGATATGGCTACACCTTC.

This clone turned up a few times. The chain is built from TRBV2 and TRBJ1-6; unclear D gene. Germline V CDR1 and CDR2: SNHLY, FYNNEI. The V end was cut by 6 bases, the J end by 0 bases, with 9 bases between. This CDR3 spans 15 amino acids. CDR3 protein: CASRPTSSYNSPLHF. CDR3 DNA sequence: TGTGCCAGCAGGCCCACTAGCTCCTATAATTCACCCCTCCACTTT.

Concerning this clone: The same CDR3 can be traced to other DNA sequences in this sample. The chain uses TRBV30 and TRBJ1-5, with D tentatively TRBD1 (5 bases). The V gene lost 0 bases and the J gene lost 7 bases, with 10 bases spanning the gap. The CDR3 totals 13 residues. Germline V gene data show CDR1 as GTSNPN and CDR2 as SVGIG (reference sequence). The CDR3 sequence is CAWSVGRDQPQHF. CDR3 coding DNA: TGTGCCTGGAGTGTAGGTCGGGACCAGCCCCAGCATTTT.